This T cell receptor (beta chain) was observed in a study of cytomegalovirus exposure and HLA in healthy donors. Study at large: Samples from HLA-typed donors yielded about 85 million unique TCRs in an early data release. Findings and caveats of the study: Across all donors, roughly uniform sequencing depth was an assumption of the presence/absence analyses. Within a later analysis, the majority of CMV-associated TCR beta chains appeared HLA-restricted.

The PCR contained 60 Vbeta and 13 Jbeta primers. The repertoire was sequenced with immunoSEQ multiplex PCR; TCRdb's copy has only in-frame clones and lacks some. Counted here are 110,000 or so clones, roughly 9% occurring once; the ten biggest clones make up around 6%. CDR1 SGHRS and CDR2 YFSETQ come from the germline V gene. Trimming took 4 bases from V and 3 from J; bases not matched to a gene: 3. The CDR3 extends over 14 amino acids. For this clone: The antigen is undetermined.

The receptor comes from a woman aged 35 to 49 in good health and CMV-seropositive. The chain couples TRBV5-1 to TRBJ2-1; the match to TRBD1 covers 8 bases. Specimen: PBMCs. The CDR3 DNA follows: TGCGCCAGCAGCCGGGACAGGAACTACAATGAGCAGTTCTTC. It codes for CASSRDRNYNEQFF. Complete variable domain (other parts from reference TRBV5-1 and TRBJ2-1): KAGVTQTPRYLIKTRGQQVTLSCSPISGHRSVSWYQQTPGQGLQFLFEYFSETQRNKGNFPGRFSGRQFSNSRSEMNVSTLELGDSALYLCASSRDRNYNEQFFGPGTRLTVL.